The rows below give T cell receptor beta chains drawn from one sample of a study of T cells after posttransplantation cyclophosphamide. The protocol was immunoSEQ multiplex PCR, while the TCRdb copy is restricted to in-frame clones and leaves out a portion. The sample includes tens of thousands of clones, none of them occurring once. Specimen: PBMCs. The receptor set was obtained from a man aged 35 to 55 in good health, CMV-negative, and a related stem cell transplant donor. Each CDR3 is given with its conserved first and last residue. A D gene is named only where the DNA matches it firmly. The size entry is marked missing in some rows and otherwise reads once, few, many or a size class.

J: TRBJ2-1
D: NA
V: TRBV28
size: many
CDR3: CASSADYGSYNEQFF
DNA: TGTGCCAGCAGTGCAGACTATGGCTCCTACAATGAGCAGTTCTTC

J: TRBJ2-7
D: NA
V: TRBV29-1
size: many
CDR3: CSVRHSYEQYF
DNA: TGCAGCGTTCGACACTCCTACGAGCAGTACTTC

J: TRBJ2-2
D: NA
V: TRBV10-3
size: many
CDR3: CAIPQFGDSYTGELFF
DNA: TGTGCCATCCCGCAGTTTGGAGACAGTTACACCGGGGAGCTGTTTTTT

J: TRBJ2-1
D: TRBD2
V: TRBV7-9
size: many
CDR3: CASSSRTSGRGSYNEQFF
DNA: TGTGCCAGCAGCTCTAGAACTAGCGGGAGAGGGTCTTACAATGAGCAGTTCTTC

J: TRBJ2-3
D: NA
V: TRBV4-2
size: many
CDR3: CASSGYRVFSTDTQYF
DNA: TGTGCCAGCAGCGGCTACAGGGTTTTTAGCACAGATACGCAGTATTTT

J: TRBJ2-1
D: NA
V: TRBV27
size: many
CDR3: CASSTVPLADLYNEQFF
DNA: TGTGCCAGCAGCACTGTCCCATTAGCGGACTTATACAATGAGCAGTTCTTC

J: TRBJ2-3
D: TRBD2
V: TRBV28
size: many
CDR3: CASNGGGSPDTQYF
DNA: TGTGCCAGCAACGGCGGCGGGAGCCCAGATACGCAGTATTTT

J: TRBJ2-1
D: NA
V: TRBV27
size: NA
CDR3: CATRGTLNSNEQFF
DNA: TGTGCCACCAGAGGGACTCTTAATTCCAATGAGCAGTTCTTC

J: TRBJ1-1
D: NA
V: TRBV4-3
size: many
CDR3: CASSQDIGTTEAFF
DNA: TGCGCCAGCAGCCAAGATATAGGGACAACTGAAGCTTTCTTT

J: TRBJ2-3
D: TRBD1
V: TRBV29-1
size: many
CDR3: CSVEKGQGTDTQYF
DNA: TGCAGCGTTGAAAAAGGACAGGGGACAGATACGCAGTATTTT

J: TRBJ2-3
D: TRBD1
V: TRBV7-9
size: few
CDR3: CASSPLGGSGRDAQYF
DNA: TGTGCCAGCAGTCCCTTAGGGGGCTCGGGAAGAGATGCGCAGTATTTT

J: TRBJ2-1
D: NA
V: TRBV7-9
size: many
CDR3: CASSLIRWERDEQFF
DNA: TGTGCCAGCAGCTTAATCAGGTGGGAGCGCGATGAGCAGTTCTTC

J: TRBJ2-2
D: TRBD1
V: TRBV19
size: many
CDR3: CATRDRGNTGELFF
DNA: TGTGCCACTCGGGACAGGGGGAACACCGGGGAGCTGTTTTTT

J: TRBJ1-5
D: TRBD1
V: TRBV7-9
size: many
CDR3: CASSSGTGQGPQHF
DNA: TGTGCCAGCAGCTCCGGGACAGGTCAGGGGCCCCAGCATTTT

J: TRBJ2-7
D: TRBD2
V: TRBV10-2
size: many
CDR3: CASISGEGGSYEQYF
DNA: TGCGCCAGCATCAGCGGGGAGGGAGGCTCCTACGAGCAGTACTTC